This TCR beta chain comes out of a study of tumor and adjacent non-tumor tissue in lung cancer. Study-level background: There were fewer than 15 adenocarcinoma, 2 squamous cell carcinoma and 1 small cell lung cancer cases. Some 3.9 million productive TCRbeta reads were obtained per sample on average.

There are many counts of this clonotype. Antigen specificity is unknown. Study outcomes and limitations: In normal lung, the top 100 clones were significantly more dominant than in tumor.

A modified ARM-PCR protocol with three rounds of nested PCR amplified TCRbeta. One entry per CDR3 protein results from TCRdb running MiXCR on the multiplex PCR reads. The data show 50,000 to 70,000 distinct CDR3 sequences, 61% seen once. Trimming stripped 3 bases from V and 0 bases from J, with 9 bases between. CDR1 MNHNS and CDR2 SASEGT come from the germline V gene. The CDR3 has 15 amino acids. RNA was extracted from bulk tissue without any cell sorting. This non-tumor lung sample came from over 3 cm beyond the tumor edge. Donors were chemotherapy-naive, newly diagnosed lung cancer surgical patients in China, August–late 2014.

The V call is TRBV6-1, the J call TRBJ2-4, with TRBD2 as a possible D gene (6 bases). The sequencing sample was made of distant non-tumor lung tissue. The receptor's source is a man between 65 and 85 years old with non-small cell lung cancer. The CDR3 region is CASSDLAVAKNIQYF. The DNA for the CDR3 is TGTGCCAGCAGTGATTTAGCGGTAGCCAAAAACATTCAGTACTTC.